This TCR beta chain comes out of a study of cytomegalovirus exposure and HLA in healthy donors (dated by TCRdb to 2016 to 2017). The study in broad terms: An earlier analysis of several hundred of the donors reported 250 to 350 Gb of sequence data and 117 million unique TCR beta sequences from 190 million or so T cells. In a later genetic analysis, genome-wide SNP genotypes for about 65% of the roughly 700 donors were used, and that subset was treated as a discovery cohort. To study patterns of TCR occurrence, a later analysis re-analyzed previously published TCR beta repertoires from 700 or so donors and added high-resolution HLA genotyping. To predict cytomegalovirus infection status, the study brought together high-throughput TCR immunosequencing, statistical association of individual TCRs with disease status, and machine learning. Every repertoire in the discovery cohort had been generated on one and the same sequencing platform. On average, around 230,000 unique TCR beta nucleotide sequences were sequenced per donor among about 400 genotyped donors of the cohort, with roughly 20% of those sequences being non-productive. Five DR-DQ haplotypes were treated as single units for association and clustering because of strong linkage in the cohort. Typing coverage varied by locus: about 629-630 donors for A, B, C, DRB1 and DQB1; roughly 520 for DQA1; around 570 for DPA1; approximately 490 for DPB1. Donor age, sex, ethnicity and CMV serostatus were collected together with the repertoire data. Besides the first cohort of roughly 700 subjects, a separate validation cohort made up of around 120 different subjects was used. An early release covering about 600 HLA-typed donors comprised approximately 290 gigabases of sequencing data and around 80 million unique TCR sequences. Rather than drawing on any new phenotypic data, the later analysis identified candidate immune exposures from TCR beta sequences and the way those sequences occurred across donors. HLA typing covered class I and class II loci at four-digit resolution. The study aimed to test whether signatures of past pathogen exposure could be identified by cataloging public T cell receptors. To decide whether each TCR beta V gene segment behaved as functional or pseudogenic, an earlier analysis of some 540 of the donors relied on high-throughput TCR beta sequencing. The study used immunosequencing to profile the T cell repertoires of approximately 650 subjects and linked those repertoires to cytomegalovirus serostatus. Of the approximately 400 genotyped donors, about 84% fell in the genetic ancestry cluster associated with self-reported Caucasian donors. Study-level results and caveats: The earlier analysis of about 600 of the donors excluded around 17 rarely observed V segments, including chromosome 9 orphons, because counts were too low. Because some donors lacked HLA typing at each locus, the association tests relied only on the typed subset. A total of fewer than 200 TCR beta chains were listed by the study as associated with cytomegalovirus. A further reported finding was that TCR beta sequences accurately predicted the HLA-A and HLA-B alleles for most subjects in the first cohort. In this cohort, only TCR beta chains were sequenced, and detectable features were limited by the absence of alpha or paired-chain data. In vitro tests confirmed that a few of the cytomegalovirus-associated TCR beta chains recognize cytomegalovirus antigens. Sequencing depth was assumed to be roughly uniform across donors in the presence/absence analyses, though that assumption may not hold. Because the 87-base-pair reads could not distinguish some IMGT-functional V segments, including TRBV6-2 and TRBV6-3, those segments were excluded. Several of the top co-occurrence clusters appeared to be linked to parvovirus B19, influenza, CMV and Epstein-Barr virus, according to a later analysis. In a later analysis, most CMV-associated TCR beta chains were found to appear HLA-restricted, with HLA associations seemingly driven largely by CMV exposure. Strong co-occurrence of HLA alleles, especially DR and DQ, made assigning TCR associations to individual alleles difficult. In a later genetic analysis, a missense DCLRE1C variant was associated with V-gene and J-gene trimming of TCR beta chains, and the association was replicated in an independent cohort. According to the authors, the approach could potentially be generalized to other disease states and immunological phenotypes. A later genetic analysis reported fewer N-insertions in productive TCRs among donors in an Asian-associated ancestry cluster than the roughly 670-donor mean. Compared with equally common non-associated chains, HLA-associated TCR beta chains in a later analysis were more clonally expanded and had lower generation probabilities. Most TCR sequences were seen in very few donors, while some public TCRs were found in many individuals. Linkage disequilibrium might explain the correlated functional status among segregating V segments, but an unknown experimental factor could not be ruled out. Immune exposure information for the cohort was limited to CMV serostatus. The classifier was reported to diagnose cytomegalovirus status with high specificity and sensitivity in both the original and validation cohorts. A later analysis found that TCR association rates varied across HLA loci, with DRB1 alleles showing the most associated TCRs and HLA-C alleles the fewest. A later analysis associated roughly 17,000 TCR beta sequences with specific HLA alleles at a false discovery rate of 0.05. A group of highly shared sequence variants was considered likely to be a technical artifact of the sequencing pipeline. In an earlier analysis of fewer than 700 of the donors, most TCR beta V segments appeared in productive rearrangements about 87% or about 30% of the time, broadly matching IMGT annotations.

The receptor library was made with the immunoSEQ multiplex PCR assay. A mixture of 60 forward primers for TCR Vbeta segments and 13 reverse primers for TCR Jbeta segments was used in the multiplex PCR. The CDR3 region of rearranged TCR beta genes was amplified from genomic DNA with a multiplex PCR assay. The Illumina HiSeq System was used to sequence the amplified TCR beta libraries as 87-base-pair reads. On the study's bioinformatics: A later analysis counted about 80 million unique TCR beta chains across the roughly 700 repertoires, and around 9.9 million of these chains were shared by at least two donors. Raw reads were error-corrected and collapsed into unique sequences by a nearest-neighbor algorithm in which closely related sequences were merged to remove PCR and sequencing errors. Alignment of CDR3 sequences to IMGT reference sequences was used to assign V, D and J gene segments. For a sequence to be retained, a match of at least six nucleotides was required to both a V gene segment and a J gene segment. A rearrangement was called productive if the CDR3 had no stop codons and remained in frame with V and J, and every other rearrangement was called non-productive. Following IMGT convention, CDR3 was defined as the stretch from the second conserved V-encoded cysteine up to the conserved J-encoded phenylalanine. In an earlier analysis of 500 to 650 of the donors, sequences lacking an unambiguous match to a single V gene segment were excluded. In an earlier analysis of some 590 of the donors, a V segment was called functional when productive rearrangements were above 56.7%, and segregating when the standard deviation between donors exceeded 5%. A statistical classification framework was built for diagnosing cytomegalovirus status from the catalog of TCR beta chain sequences. In a later analysis, TCR nucleotide sequences were compared against IMGT/GENE-DB human TR gene sequences so that V and J genes could be assigned. Using the TCRdist pipeline, a later analysis assigned CDR3 sequences along with most-parsimonious VDJ recombination scenarios. In a later analysis, every TCR beta chain was defined by the combination of its CDR3 amino acid sequence and its V-gene family, and reads without a unique V-gene family were dropped. As a way to deal with suspected cross-contamination and a sequencing artifact, a later analysis dropped under 600 nucleotide sequences that were highly shared and had low generation probability. In a later analysis, a clonal expansion index for each public chain was calculated from normalized within-repertoire ranks of inferred template counts. A later analysis computed generation probabilities with a VDJ recombination model fitted to out-of-frame rearrangements, and checked the results against IGoR. A later analysis scored TCR-TCR, TCR-HLA and TCR-CMV co-occurrence with hypergeometric tests, applying a repertoire-size bias correction to TCR pairs. False discovery rates were estimated in a later analysis by permuting HLA or CMV assignments 20 times. In a later analysis, co-occurring TCRs were grouped using DBSCAN, and TCRdist sequence similarity was added for clustering within HLA-allele-positive subsets. Repertoires with fewer than 30,000 or more than 120,000 public chains, plus five repertoires with anomalous nucleotide sharing, were excluded from co-occurrence clustering. TCRdb obtained this table from immuneACCESS and retained in-frame rearrangements with V and J assigned. These tables miss some clones; where compared with another copy, unresolved V genes account for less than half of the shortfall, and the remainder is unexplained. V and J calls and clone size follow that table, whereas D and trimming were derived from the DNA. The sample table lists 80,000 to 100,000 clones, approximately 73% of them with a count of one. Together, the top ten hold more than 3% of the sample.

The table lists this clone with a count of one. Its binding antigen is unknown. No quality values exist for individual bases; no much larger clone is one base distant. Trimming takes 3 bases from V and 4 bases from J, and the germline ends sit 15 bases apart. Taken from the germline V gene, the CDR1 and CDR2 loops are SQVTM and ANQGSEA. CDR3 length: 15 amino acids, cysteine to phenylalanine. The sequence is cut down to CDR3 DNA, 45 bases in frame from base 1. The cohort consisted of fewer than 700 healthy bone marrow donors. Cohort members were all nominally healthy when sampled, although unrecorded immune exposures were likely present. The donor was CMV seronegative and belonged to the group of 380 or so seronegative cohort members. Every donor gave a peripheral blood sample, and the peripheral blood mononuclear cells from that sample were used for TCR beta sequencing. The Qiagen DNeasy Blood Extraction Kit was used to extract genomic DNA from the blood cell samples.

The chain joins TRBV29-1 to TRBJ2-2; TRBD1 is possibly the D segment (6 matching bases). This TCR was sampled from a man aged 40-49 years in good health and CMV-seronegative. Sequences were obtained from PBMCs. The encoded CDR3 is CSVDRRQVVTGELFF. The DNA sequence is as follows: TGCAGCGTTGATAGGAGACAGGTGGTCACCGGGGAGCTGTTTTTT.